Following are 15 T cell receptor beta chains from one sample sequenced in a study of identical twins. TCRdb independently ran MiXCR on the 5' RACE reads; one entry per CDR3 protein. The sample carries approximately 500,000 distinct CDR3 sequences, roughly 26% recorded once. The data were also submitted as part of a second study, on T cells expressing NK-cell markers.

The sequenced sample consisted of CD4+ T cells sorted from blood. The receptors originated from a woman aged 18 to 35 in good health.

CDR3 sequence: CAIGRTNTGELFF. The CDR3 DNA reads TGTGCCATCGGCCGGACGAACACCGGGGAGCTGTTTTTT. The V call is TRBV10-3, the J call TRBJ2-2, with unresolved D. From germline, CDR1 is ENHRY and CDR2 SYGVKD. Trimming removed 8 bases at V and 0 bases at J, with 7 bases between. CDR3 length: 13 residues.

V gene TRBV12-3 or TRBV12-4 combines with J gene TRBJ2-6, with D possibly being TRBD1 (5 bases). The CDR3 sequence is 13 residues long. The V end was cut by 4 bases, the J end by 7 bases, with 8 bases between. The CDR3 spells CASSSQGANVLTF. CDR3 nucleotides: TGTGCCAGCAGTTCCCAGGGAGCCAACGTCCTGACTTTC.

The rearrangement joins TRBV24-1 to TRBJ2-3; TRBD2 might be the D (6 bases). Germline loops: CDR1 KGHDR, CDR2 SFDVKD. This CDR3 spans 16 amino acids. V dropped 9 bases and J dropped 2 bases, with 20 bases sitting between them. The CDR3 here is CATGEAGKGLTDTQYF. For the CDR3, the DNA is TGTGCCACCGGGGAGGCAGGGAAGGGCCTCACAGATACGCAGTATTTT.

DNA for the CDR3: TGCGCCAGCCGCCTTGGGGGATTACGTCCCTCCCTATATGAGCAGTTCTTC. It codes for CASRLGGLRPSLYEQFF. The chain combines TRBV5-1 with TRBJ2-1; D could derive from TRBD1 or TRBD2 (5 bases each). The V end was cut by 7 bases, the J end by 8 bases, with 28 bases between. In germline, CDR1 is SGHRS, CDR2 YFSETQ. The CDR3 is 17 residues long.

This clonotype was counted between two and nine times. The chain employs TRBV7-2 and TRBJ1-1; 8 positions match TRBD1. CDR3 size: 15 residues. Per germline, CDR1 SGHTA and CDR2 FQGNSA. The trim removed 5 bases at V and 1 base at J, leaving 6 bases unmatched. This CDR3 is CASSPYGTGNTEAFF. DNA for the CDR3: TGTGCCAGCAGCCCATACGGGACAGGGAACACTGAAGCTTTCTTT.

This clonotype was seen only once. This rearrangement joins TRBV11-3 to TRBJ2-1, with D tentatively TRBD1 or TRBD2 (7 bases each). Germline V gene sequence: CDR1 SGHNT, CDR2 YENEEA. The CDR3 has 16 amino acids. The V end was cut by 5 bases, the J end by 9 bases, with 23 bases between. The CDR3 DNA reads as TGTGCCAGCAGCCCAGGGGGGCGGGGGAATCGAGGTGAGCAGTTCTTC. Residues: CASSPGGRGNRGEQFF. The full variable domain, completed using reference TRBV11-3 and TRBJ2-1, is EAGVVQSPRYKIIEKKQPVAFWCNPISGHNTLYWYLQNLGQGPELLIRYENEEAVDDSQLPKDRFSAERLKGVDSTLKIQPAELGDSAVYLCASSPGGRGNRGEQFFGPGTRLTVL.

This sequence joins TRBV15 and TRBJ1-1; D possibly corresponds to TRBD1 (5 bases). Germline V CDR1 and CDR2: LNHNV, YYDKDF (reference sequence). Trimming stripped 0 bases from V and 11 bases from J, with 13 bases between. This CDR3 is built from 13 residues. This chain's CDR3 is CATSRDRGVDAFF. CDR3 in DNA: TGTGCCACCAGCAGAGATAGGGGAGTCGACGCTTTCTTT.

This sequence joins TRBV6-2 or TRBV6-3 and TRBJ2-1, with 9 nucleotides matching TRBD2. Germline V gives CDR1 MNHEY, CDR2 SVGEGT. V lost 6 bases, J lost 3 bases, and 9 bases stayed unmatched. There are 16 residues in the CDR3. The CDR3 loop reads CASRAPGTSFYNEQFF. CDR3 DNA sequence: TGTGCCAGCAGAGCCCCCGGGACTAGCTTCTACAATGAGCAGTTCTTC.

This clonotype was counted a few times. V usage is TRBV12-3 or TRBV12-4 and J usage is TRBJ2-5; unclear D gene. The CDR3 covers 13 residues. The V gene lost 3 bases and the J gene lost 5 bases, with 10 bases spanning the gap. CDR3 nucleotide sequence: TGTGCCAGCAGTTTCAGCATGGGGGAGACCCAGTACTTC. As protein: CASSFSMGETQYF.

In regard to this clonotype: This may be a read error: a much more frequent sequence differs by one nucleotide. The V and J genes are TRBV7-9 and TRBJ2-7; D is possibly TRBD2 (6 bases). There are 15 residues in the CDR3. The V gene lost 1 base and the J gene lost 5 bases, with 15 bases spanning the gap. Germline-derived CDR1 and CDR2 are SEHNR and FQNEAQ (reference sequence). For the CDR3, the DNA is TGTGCCAGCAGCTTAGGGACTGGCGGGAATAACGAGCAGTACTTC. Encoded protein: CASSLGTGGNNEQYF.

This clonotype occurred a few times. This chain uses TRBV6-2 or TRBV6-3 with TRBJ2-5; D is undetermined. Germline CDR1 MNHEY, CDR2 SVGEGT. The CDR3 has 10 amino acids. Deletions cut 5 bases from V and 7 bases from J, with 5 bases between. This CDR3 reads CASSDRTQYF. The CDR3 coding sequence is TGTGCCAGCAGTGACCGGACCCAGTACTTC.

The rearrangement joins TRBV3-1 to TRBJ1-1; no reliable D call. Germline V CDR1 and CDR2: LGHDT, YNNKEL (reference sequence). The CDR3 loop spans 15 amino acids. With 3 bases removed from V and 1 base from J, the gap between germline ends came to 12 bases. The CDR3 is CASSHGTAANTEAFF. DNA for the CDR3: TGTGCCAGCAGCCATGGTACGGCAGCGAACACTGAAGCTTTCTTT.

This sequence joins TRBV30 and TRBJ2-1; D may be TRBD2 (6 bases). Trimming pared 0 bases from V and 4 bases from J, leaving 7 bases between. Germline V gives CDR1 GTSNPN, CDR2 SVGIG (reference sequence). The CDR3 is 13 residues long. As DNA, the CDR3 is TGTGCCTGGAGTGTACGGGGGTACAATGAGCAGTTCTTC. Protein: CAWSVRGYNEQFF.

The V and J genes are TRBV6-5 and TRBJ2-1, with 8 bases aligning to TRBD2. Looked up from germline, CDR1 is MNHEY and CDR2 is SVGAGI. This CDR3 contains 15 residues. V was clipped by 7 bases and J by 7 bases; unmatched bases: 12. Written as DNA, the CDR3 is TGTGCCAGCATTTCCTCCTGGGGCGGGAGGAATGAGCAGTTCTTC. Its protein product is CASISSWGGRNEQFF.

V gene TRBV29-1 combines with J gene TRBJ2-3, with 11 bases lining up with TRBD2. The CDR3 totals 14 residues. Trimming at V came to 7 bases and at J to 2 bases, leaving 5 bases not matched to a gene. The germline V gene encodes CDR1 SQVTM and CDR2 ANQGSEA. The CDR3 loop reads CSALTSGATDTQYF. DNA for the CDR3: TGCAGCGCCCTGACTAGCGGGGCCACAGATACGCAGTATTTT.